This T cell receptor beta chain was identified in a study of T-cell reconstitution after alpha-beta-depleted transplantation in children. Regarding the study as a whole: When one year had passed after transplant, most T-cell counts and diversity came from newly produced T cells. Several hundred expanded graft clones reportedly gave rise to the alpha-beta T cells present about two months after transplant. Recipient T cells and thymic progenitors that survived were the source of the high TCRbeta diversity seen at day 60 in some patients.

This CDR3 region has 17 residues. Germline V CDR1 and CDR2: KGHSH, LQKENI. V was pared by 6 bases and J by 4 bases, with 14 bases of the junction left unmatched. This clonotype was seen a handful of times. Its cognate antigen is unknown. Unique molecular identifiers were incorporated into the prepared TCRbeta library. TCRdb re-derived calls from the PCR reads in MiXCR, one entry per CDR3 protein. The repertoire holds 500,000 to 750,000 distinct CDR3 sequences, over 25% seen once, with around a third in the top ten. This TCR was recovered from a boy younger than two with Wiskott-Aldrich syndrome, due to receive a stem cell transplant. V gene TRBV18 combines with J gene TRBJ1-2; 10 bases agree with TRBD1. The sequencing used PBMCs, collected before TCRalphabeta/CD19-depleted stem cell transplant. The CDR3 sequence: CASSQLNRDRGTYGYTF. The DNA for the CDR3 is TGTGCCAGCTCGCAACTCAACCGGGACAGGGGTACCTATGGCTACACCTTC.